The clone carrying this TCR beta chain has only a few counts. TCRdb ran MiXCR on the 5' RACE reads and lists one entry per CDR3 protein. The sample includes about 49,000 distinct CDR3 sequences, around 6% of them seen just once. The data stem from a study of early T cells in non-severe SARS-CoV-2 infection. V lost 5 bases, J lost 14 bases, and 10 bases stayed unmatched. This CDR3 is built from 11 residues. Germline CDR1 and CDR2: DFQATT and SNEGSKA (reference sequence). V and J are TRBV20-1 and TRBJ2-3; 7 bases agree with TRBD1. The sample here was whole blood, taken at baseline. The TCR comes from an adult who was a healthcare worker with PCR-confirmed SARS-CoV-2 infection or an uninfected control (not recorded which). The CDR3 region is CSAVRTGQGYF. CDR3 sequence (DNA): TGCAGTGCTGTTCGGACAGGCCAGGGGTATTTT.